The 15 T cell receptor beta chains below come from one sample, sequenced in a study of T cells after yellow fever vaccination. TCRdb reprocessed the 5' RACE reads via MiXCR and lists one record per CDR3 protein. Here the sample spans 30,000 to 40,000 distinct CDR3 sequences, 6.5% to 8% being singletons. Specimen: PBMCs, either bulk or a sorted T-cell subset (CD4+, CD8+, memory, or dextramer-sorted; not recorded which), collected on the day of the first yellow fever vaccination. The source of these receptors is a man aged 18 to 29 who received the YFV17D yellow fever vaccine.

This clonotype was seen more than once but under ten times. V is TRBV3-1 and J is TRBJ2-5; 11 positions match TRBD2. Trimming at V came to 6 bases and at J to 1 base, leaving 7 bases not matched to a gene. The CDR3 loop spans 16 amino acids. Germline CDR1 is LGHDT and CDR2 is YNNKEL (reference sequence). The CDR3 loop is CASRSGLAEFQETQYF. CDR3 coding DNA: TGTGCCAGCAGGTCGGGACTAGCGGAGTTCCAAGAGACCCAGTACTTC.

This clonotype has a count of ten or more. The J gene is TRBJ2-1, the V gene TRBV20-1; D unclear. Trimming took off 6 bases at V and 4 bases at J, with 13 bases between the two ends. The CDR3 spans 13 residues. CDR1 is DFQATT and CDR2 is SNEGSKA in the germline V gene (reference sequence). CDR3 loop: CSADTPLYNEQFF. The CDR3 nucleotides read TGCAGTGCCGACACACCCCTTTACAATGAGCAGTTCTTC.

This clonotype was recorded many times. The CDR3 is CASLKTDTQYF. The CDR3 DNA follows: TGTGCCAGCCTTAAGACAGATACGCAGTATTTT. This chain links TRBV12-3 or TRBV12-4 with TRBJ2-3, with D hard to call. V was trimmed by 8 bases and J by 3 bases, leaving 6 bases between them. This CDR3 region has 11 residues.

Comment on this clonotype: Mismatch with germline at one junction end may stem from a read error. The chain is built from TRBV5-6 and TRBJ2-3; D is possibly TRBD2 (5 bases). The CDR3 contains 16 residues. Germline loops: CDR1 SGHDT, CDR2 YYEEEE. The CDR3 loop reads CAISSGPGPGLDTQYF. CDR3 coding DNA: TGTGCCATCAGCTCCGGTCCGGGTCCGGGGTTGGATACGCAGTATTTT.

This clonotype has ten or more counts. The chain combines TRBV5-1 with TRBJ2-2; 14 nucleotides align to TRBD2. The CDR3 has 16 amino acids. The V and J ends lost 6 bases and 8 bases, in that order; junction bases with no gene match: 9. The germline gives CDR1 SGHRS, CDR2 YFSETQ. CDR3 sequence (DNA): TGCGCCAGCACCCCTGGACTAGCGGGGGGTGCGGGGGAGCTGTTTTTT. Residues: CASTPGLAGGAGELFF.

This clonotype was observed many times. The rearrangement joins TRBV28 to TRBJ2-3; TRBD1 agrees at 9 bases. V lost 6 bases to trimming and J lost 10 bases; unmatched junction nucleotides: 14. The CDR3 contains 15 residues. In germline, CDR1 is MDHEN, CDR2 SYDVKM. This CDR3 reads CASRLGQGPGISQYF. CDR3 in DNA: TGTGCCAGCAGACTAGGACAGGGGCCAGGGATCTCGCAGTATTTT.

The chain joins TRBV28 to TRBJ2-5; 8 bases agree with TRBD2. V lost 6 bases to trimming and J lost 3 bases; unmatched junction nucleotides: 3. Looked up from germline, CDR1 is MDHEN and CDR2 is SYDVKM. The CDR3 has 13 residues. In DNA, the CDR3 is TGTGCCAGCAGAGAGACTAGCGAAGAGACCCAGTACTTC. Translation gives CASRETSEETQYF.

This clonotype was seen more than once but under ten times. This sequence joins TRBV7-3 and TRBJ2-3; D remains unclear. This CDR3 has 19 amino acids. Trimming took 2 bases from V and 4 from J, leaving 25 bases between them. Germline CDR1 and CDR2: SGHTA and FQGTGA. The CDR3, as DNA: TGTGCCAGCAGCTTACGTGTCGCTGACGAGAAGGAAAACGCAGATACGCAGTATTTT. It codes for CASSLRVADEKENADTQYF.

Points on this clonotype: A read error is possible here, since a much larger clone lies one base away. V usage is TRBV29-1 and J usage is TRBJ1-1; D call uncertain. In germline, CDR1 is SQVTM, CDR2 ANQGSEA. Trimming took 4 bases from V and 5 from J, leaving 8 bases between them. The CDR3 sequence is 11 residues long. DNA for the CDR3: TGCAGCGTTGCAAGGAAAACTGAAGCTTTCTTT. This encodes CSVARKTEAFF.

This clonotype was recorded at least ten times. The chain links TRBV20-1 to TRBJ1-6; D is ambiguous. CDR1 and CDR2 from the germline V gene are DFQATT and SNEGSKA (reference sequence). Between the trimmed V and J ends, which lost 2 bases and 6 bases, there was a span of 11 bases. This CDR3 comprises 14 residues. The CDR3: CSARIGIPNSPLHF. CDR3 nucleotide sequence: TGCAGTGCTAGAATTGGGATTCCTAATTCACCCCTCCACTTT.

This clonotype occurred a few times. The chain employs TRBV6-2 or TRBV6-3 and TRBJ2-3; possible D gene TRBD1, 6 bases. The CDR3 contains 15 residues. Germline assignment: CDR1 MNHEY and CDR2 SVGEGT. Trimming took 2 bases from V and 5 from J, leaving 14 bases between them. CDR3 bases: TGTGCCAGCAGTTACGCAGACAGGTTCGGAGATACGCAGTATTTT. This codes for CASSYADRFGDTQYF.

This clonotype was seen only a few times. The V call is TRBV4-3, the J call TRBJ2-2, with TRBD2 matching over 12 bases. The V gene's germline CDR1 is LGHNA and CDR2 YSLEER. Trimming at V came to 1 base and at J to 6 bases, leaving 0 bases not matched to a gene. The length of the CDR3 is 15 residues. This CDR3 reads CASSQASGGAGELFF. The CDR3 DNA sequence: TGCGCCAGCAGCCAAGCTAGCGGGGGGGCCGGGGAGCTGTTTTTT.

The chain carries TRBV9 and TRBJ1-2; TRBD1 might be the D (5 bases). Per germline, CDR1 SGDLS and CDR2 YYNGEE. Trimming cost V 4 bases and J 8 bases, with 21 bases left between them. CDR3 length equals 15 residues. This CDR3 is CASSPPHRTGEGYTF. CDR3 in DNA: TGTGCCAGCAGCCCCCCGCATCGGACGGGGGAAGGCTACACCTTC.

Many counts were recorded for this clonotype. The chain combines TRBV27 with TRBJ1-1, with D perhaps matching TRBD1 (5 bases). The CDR3 sequence is 14 residues long. V dropped 4 bases and J dropped 6 bases, with 15 bases sitting between them. Germline V gene lookup returns CDR1 MNHEY and CDR2 SMNVEV (reference sequence). CDR3 DNA: TGTGCCAGCAGTTCCCCGAATGACAGATCTGAAGCTTTCTTT. Protein: CASSSPNDRSEAFF.

V usage is TRBV6-1 and J usage is TRBJ2-5; TRBD2 aligns across 8 bases. The V and J ends lost 7 bases and 4 bases, in that order; junction bases with no gene match: 8. This CDR3 is 14 amino acids long. The germline V gene encodes CDR1 MNHNS and CDR2 SASEGT. CDR3 coding DNA: TGTGCCAGCATACATAACGGGGGGGTAGAGACCCAGTACTTC. Its translation: CASIHNGGVETQYF.